The 14 T cell receptor beta chains given below trace back to one sample, sequenced in a study of shared clonotypes between healthy human individuals. Data came from immunoSEQ multiplex PCR; TCRdb stores just in-frame clones and leaves some out. The sample lists about 750,000 clones; about 91% were seen once. CD45RO-negative CD8 cells positively selected for CCR7 made up the naive population, which excluded terminally differentiated effector memory CD45RA+ cells. The sample comprised naive CD8+ T cells sorted from blood. Receptors originate from a man in his thirties or forties in good health.

A few counts support this clone. The chain uses TRBV7-8 and TRBJ1-1, with a possible D match to TRBD1 (6 bases). Trimming cost V 3 bases and J 2 bases, with 13 bases left between them. The CDR3 runs 15 residues. Looked up from germline, CDR1 is SGHVS and CDR2 is FQNEAQ. CDR3 sequence reads: CASSLWDKANTEAFF. The CDR3 nucleotides are TGTGCCAGCAGCTTGTGGGACAAGGCTAACACTGAAGCTTTCTTT.

The chain employs TRBV7-9 and TRBJ2-1, with 10 bases matching TRBD2. CDR3 length: 15 amino acids. The J segment lost 8 bases and the V segment lost 3 bases, leaving 7 bases of the junction unmatched. The germline gives CDR1 SEHNR, CDR2 FQNEAQ (reference sequence). CDR3 in DNA: TGTGCCAGCAGCTTCGAGACTAGCGGGCTCTATGAGCAGTTCTTC. Amino acids: CASSFETSGLYEQFF.

V is TRBV29-1 and J is TRBJ1-2, with 9 bases lining up with TRBD1. The V segment lost 0 bases and the J segment 5 bases; nucleotides outside the gene matches: 16. Germline CDR1 reads SQVTM; CDR2 reads ANQGSEA. This CDR3 region has 18 residues. The CDR3 DNA reads TGCAGCGTTGAAGACCGGGGGACAGGGCCCGCTTCTGGGTATGGCTACACCTTC. This translates into CSVEDRGTGPASGYGYTF.

This chain links TRBV27 with TRBJ2-1; 10 bases map to TRBD2. The CDR3 length is 16 residues. V shed 1 base, J shed 2 bases, and the junction held 2 bases outside the gene matches. Looked up from germline, CDR1 is MNHEY and CDR2 is SMNVEV (reference sequence). The CDR3 here is CASSLWTSGTYNEQFF. Written as DNA, the CDR3 is TGTGCCAGCAGTTTATGGACTAGCGGTACCTACAATGAGCAGTTCTTC.

This chain uses TRBV2 with TRBJ2-5, with 15 nucleotides matching TRBD2. This CDR3 contains 16 residues. CDR1 and CDR2 (germline): SNHLY, FYNNEI. J was trimmed by 3 bases and V by 8 bases; bases with no gene match: 7. In nucleotides, the CDR3 is TGTGCCAGCCTAAGGACTAGCGGGAGGGCCGAAGAGACCCAGTACTTC. Protein product: CASLRTSGRAEETQYF. Drawing the rest from reference TRBV2 and TRBJ2-5, the complete variable domain is EPEVTQTPSHQVTQMGQEVILRCVPISNHLYFYWYRQILGQKVEFLVSFYNNEISEKSEIFDDQFSVERPDGSNFTLKIRSTKLEDSAMYFCASLRTSGRAEETQYFGPGTRLLVL.

This clone showed up just once. This chain connects TRBV4-3 to TRBJ2-1; 8 bases agree with TRBD2. The V and J ends lost 4 bases and 4 bases, in that order; junction bases with no gene match: 9. The CDR3 is made up of 16 amino acids. In germline, CDR1 is LGHNA, CDR2 YSLEER. The CDR3, as DNA: TGCGCCAGCAGCCCTCGGCGGGAGGCCCCTTACAATGAGCAGTTCTTC. It specifies CASSPRREAPYNEQFF.

V is TRBV25-1 and J is TRBJ2-1, with 9 bases lining up with TRBD2. The CDR3 contains 15 residues. Germline V CDR1 and CDR2: MGHDK, SYGVNS. After removal of 2 bases from V and 5 bases from J, the junction contained 4 bases not matched to a gene. CDR3 in DNA: TGTGCCAGCAGTGAAGTGGGCGGGAGGGACAATGAGCAGTTCTTC. It translates to CASSEVGGRDNEQFF.

The chain joins TRBV29-1 to TRBJ2-1; D may be TRBD1 (5 bases). The CDR3 is made up of 13 amino acids. Germline CDR1 and CDR2: SQVTM and ANQGSEA. The V end was cut by 7 bases, the J end by 3 bases, with 13 bases between. The CDR3 region has the DNA TGCAGCGGCGCCAGGGCTAGCTACAATGAGCAGTTCTTC. Translation gives CSGARASYNEQFF.

V gene TRBV6-1 combines with J gene TRBJ2-5, with D perhaps assigned TRBD1 or TRBD2 (6 bases each). V lost 0 bases to trimming and J lost 0 bases, with 20 bases between them. Per germline, CDR1 MNHNS and CDR2 SASEGT. The CDR3 consists of 19 residues. As DNA, the CDR3 is TGTGCCAGCAGTGAAGCTGTACAGGGACTCCAAACGTACCAAGAGACCCAGTACTTC. This gives the protein CASSEAVQGLQTYQETQYF.

The chain is built from TRBV28 and TRBJ2-5; 7 bases map to TRBD2. The CDR3 has 16 residues. CDR1 is MDHEN, CDR2 SYDVKM, per germline. After removal of 3 bases from V and 2 bases from J, the junction contained 9 bases not matched to a gene. The CDR3 spells CASSFPPSGTQETQYF. As DNA, the CDR3 is TGTGCCAGCAGTTTCCCCCCAAGCGGGACTCAAGAGACCCAGTACTTC.

This clone was counted once. V gene TRBV15 combines with J gene TRBJ2-2; 12 positions agree with TRBD2. V shed 0 bases and J 5 bases; nucleotides not matched to a gene: 4. Germline V gene data show CDR1 as LNHNV and CDR2 as YYDKDF (reference sequence). The length of the CDR3 is 17 residues. Written as DNA, the CDR3 is TGTGCCACCAGCAGAGAAAGCGGACTAGCGGGAACCGGGGAGCTGTTTTTT. It yields the protein CATSRESGLAGTGELFF.

This chain uses TRBV5-1 with TRBJ2-1, with a weak D call TRBD2 (6 bases). The CDR3 contains 17 residues. Germline V CDR1 and CDR2: SGHRS, YFSETQ. V was cut by 3 bases and J by 0 bases, with 16 bases left in between. The DNA for the CDR3 is TGCGCCAGCAGCTCGGGGGAGAGCGGTAGCTCCTACAATGAGCAGTTCTTC. Amino acids: CASSSGESGSSYNEQFF.

V and J are TRBV28 and TRBJ2-7, with D possibly being TRBD2 (6 bases). CDR1 and CDR2 (germline): MDHEN, SYDVKM. CDR3 length equals 19 residues. V lost 1 base, J lost 2 bases, and 24 bases lay in between. CDR3 sequence reads: CASSLSLQSGLNLPYEQYF. The CDR3 DNA is TGTGCCAGCAGTTTATCCCTCCAGTCGGGACTCAACCTGCCCTACGAGCAGTACTTC.

The chain couples TRBV27 to TRBJ2-3; 8 positions agree with TRBD2. The germline gives CDR1 MNHEY, CDR2 SMNVEV (reference sequence). The junction had 10 bases not matched to a gene; V was cut back by 5 bases and J by 3 bases. The length of the CDR3 is 16 residues. CDR3 amino acids: CASSPVQGLDTDTQYF. The CDR3 DNA reads TGTGCCAGCAGTCCAGTCCAGGGACTAGATACAGATACGCAGTATTTT.